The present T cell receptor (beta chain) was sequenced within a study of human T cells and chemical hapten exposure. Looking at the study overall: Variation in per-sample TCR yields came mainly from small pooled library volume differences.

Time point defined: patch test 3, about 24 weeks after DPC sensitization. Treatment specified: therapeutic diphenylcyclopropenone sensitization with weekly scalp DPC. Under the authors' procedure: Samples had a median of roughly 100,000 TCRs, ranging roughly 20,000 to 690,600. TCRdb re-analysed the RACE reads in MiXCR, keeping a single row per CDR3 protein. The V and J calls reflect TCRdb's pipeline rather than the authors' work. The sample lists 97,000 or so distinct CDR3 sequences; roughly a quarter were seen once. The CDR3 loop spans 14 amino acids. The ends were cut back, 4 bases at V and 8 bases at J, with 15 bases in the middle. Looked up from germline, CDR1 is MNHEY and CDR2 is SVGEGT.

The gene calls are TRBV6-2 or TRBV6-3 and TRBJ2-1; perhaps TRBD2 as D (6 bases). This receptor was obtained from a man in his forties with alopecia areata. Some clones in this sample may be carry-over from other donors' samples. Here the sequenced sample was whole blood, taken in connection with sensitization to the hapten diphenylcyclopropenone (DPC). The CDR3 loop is CASSFGGTGDEQFF. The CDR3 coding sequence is TGTGCCAGCAGTTTCGGCGGGACGGGCGATGAGCAGTTCTTC.